One sample yielded the 27 T cell receptor beta chains listed below, sequenced in a study of cytomegalovirus exposure and HLA in healthy donors. PCR was performed using 60 Vbeta and 13 Jbeta primers. Libraries were prepared by immunoSEQ multiplex PCR; TCRdb keeps only in-frame clonotypes and omits some of them. The data contain about 180,000 clones, more than 60% of them singletons. Sequencing was done on a sample of PBMCs. The receptor source for this set is a woman aged 25 to 39 in good health and CMV-seropositive.

Only a few counts were recorded for this clone. The V gene is TRBV27, the J gene TRBJ1-1; TRBD1 is a possible D gene (6 bases). This CDR3 is built from 14 residues. The V and J ends lost 3 bases and 5 bases respectively, with 13 bases between them. Per the germline V gene, CDR1 is MNHEY and CDR2 is SMNVEV (reference sequence). The CDR3 spells CASSFRGLGTEAFF. Here the CDR3 DNA reads TGTGCCAGCAGTTTCAGGGGTTTGGGGACTGAAGCTTTCTTT.

As for this clone: Mismatch with germline at one junction end may stem from a read error. The chain has TRBV4-3 and TRBJ2-7, with TRBD2 as a possible D gene (6 bases). This CDR3 region has 13 residues. Germline assignment: CDR1 LGHNA and CDR2 YSLEER. This CDR3 reads CASSQWTEGEQHF. For the CDR3, the DNA is TGCGCCAGCAGCCAGTGGACGGAGGGAGAGCAGCACTTC.

The V call is TRBV5-1, the J call TRBJ2-2; D is perhaps TRBD1 (6 bases). CDR1 and CDR2 (germline): SGHRS, YFSETQ. This CDR3 comprises 15 residues. V was clipped by 1 base and J by 4 bases, with 11 bases between them. The CDR3 coding sequence is TGCGCCAGCAGCTTGCAGGGGCGTAGCACCGGGGAGCTGTTTTTT. Its translation is CASSLQGRSTGELFF.

The chain recombines TRBV4-2 with TRBJ1-5; no reliable D call. Germline V CDR1 and CDR2: LGHNA, YNFKEQ. The CDR3 totals 14 residues. V was clipped by 5 bases and J by 7 bases, with 15 bases between them. CDR3 region: CASSNLVAGQPQHF. CDR3 nucleotides: TGTGCCAGCAGCAACCTGGTAGCGGGCCAGCCCCAGCATTTT.

The genes are TRBV7-2 and TRBJ1-4; a possible D gene is TRBD1 (5 bases). This CDR3 is 15 amino acids long. The V and J ends lost 0 bases and 8 bases respectively, with 13 bases between them. In germline, CDR1 is SGHTA, CDR2 FQGNSA. The CDR3 DNA follows: TGTGCCAGCAGCTTAGCTGGGGCGGCGGGGGAAAAACTGTTTTTT. This gives the protein CASSLAGAAGEKLFF.

This clone was seen more than once but under ten times. The V call is TRBV7-8, the J call TRBJ1-2; a weak D match, TRBD1 (6 bases). Germline V lookup: CDR1 SGHVS, CDR2 FQNEAQ. This CDR3 is built from 13 residues. Deletions cut 5 bases from V and 5 bases from J, with 12 bases between. The CDR3 here is CASSLRDKYGYTF. CDR3 DNA: TGTGCCAGCAGCCTTCGGGACAAATATGGCTACACCTTC.

This clone has more than one count but fewer than ten. CDR3 protein: CASSQDPHPMTGELFF. Here the CDR3 DNA reads TGTGCCAGCAGCCAAGATCCCCATCCCATGACCGGGGAGCTGTTTTTT. The gene calls are TRBV4-2 and TRBJ2-2; D gene ambiguous. Deletions cut 0 bases from V and 5 bases from J, with 13 bases between. In germline, CDR1 is LGHNA, CDR2 YNFKEQ. The CDR3 is 16 residues long.

The J gene is TRBJ1-2, the V gene TRBV5-3; D gene ambiguous. TRBV5-3 is given ORF status, its function remaining uncertain. This CDR3 contains 17 residues. With 0 bases removed from V and 8 bases from J, the gap between germline ends came to 23 bases. CDR3 nucleotides: TGTGCCAGAAGCTTGGGCTGCGACGGGAACCCGGGCTACGGCTACACCTTC. Protein sequence: CARSLGCDGNPGYGYTF.

V and J are TRBV23-1 and TRBJ2-2; the match to TRBD1 covers 7 bases. TRBV23-1 falls under the ORF class, with uncertain function. V was pared by 8 bases and J by 6 bases, with 15 bases of the junction left unmatched. The CDR3 is made up of 16 amino acids. In DNA, the CDR3 is TGCGCCAGCTGGCACGACAGGGTCGGTCCACCCGGGGAGCTGTTTTTT. This sequence encodes CASWHDRVGPPGELFF.

The V gene is TRBV6-6, the J gene TRBJ1-1; 10 bases line up with TRBD1. After removal of 2 bases from V and 5 bases from J, the junction contained 5 bases not matched to a gene. The CDR3 is 15 residues long. Germline V gene sequence: CDR1 MNHNY, CDR2 SVGAGI (reference sequence). The CDR3 region has the DNA TGTGCCAGCAGTTACCCTGGGACAGGGGTAACTGAAGCTTTCTTT. This codes for CASSYPGTGVTEAFF.

This clone has only a few counts. This chain uses TRBV5-1 with TRBJ2-7; 11 nucleotides agree with TRBD1. V lost 7 bases to trimming and J lost 2 bases; unmatched junction nucleotides: 17. In germline, CDR1 is SGHRS, CDR2 YFSETQ. CDR3 size: 18 residues. The CDR3 bases are TGCGCCAGCGGGTACCCAACCGAGGGACAGGGGGTCCCCTACGAGCAGTACTTC. Its translation is CASGYPTEGQGVPYEQYF.

V usage is TRBV14 and J usage is TRBJ2-5; possibly TRBD1 for D (5 bases). CDR1 and CDR2 (germline): SGHDN, FVKESK. Trimming shortened V by 4 bases and J by 0 bases, and 9 bases separated the two germline ends. The CDR3 loop spans 14 amino acids. CDR3 DNA: TGTGCCAGCAGCCCCAAGGGGTACCAAGAGACCCAGTACTTC. It codes for CASSPKGYQETQYF.

The V and J genes are TRBV12-5 and TRBJ2-2; 10 bases line up with TRBD1. Germline V gene data show CDR1 as LGHNT and CDR2 as FRNRAP. The trim removed 6 bases at V and 2 bases at J, leaving 6 bases unmatched. CDR3 length: 16 amino acids. CDR3 loop: CASGLRDRGNTGELFF. Here the CDR3 DNA reads TGTGCTAGTGGCCTCCGGGACAGGGGTAACACCGGGGAGCTGTTTTTT.

The chain is built from TRBV11-2 and TRBJ1-3; D ambiguous. V lost 1 base and J 3 bases, leaving 10 bases between the germline ends. CDR3 length: 15 residues. Germline CDR1 SGHAT, CDR2 FQNNGV. The CDR3 sequence: CASSLVGGGGNTIYF. The CDR3, as DNA: TGTGCCAGCAGCTTAGTCGGAGGAGGTGGAAACACCATATATTTT.

The chain uses TRBV19 and TRBJ2-7, with 8 bases matching TRBD1. This CDR3 has 15 amino acids. CDR1 and CDR2 (germline): LNHDA, SQIVND (reference sequence). The V and J ends lost 6 bases and 3 bases, in that order; junction bases with no gene match: 10. CDR3 in amino acids: CASRLTPTGVYEQYF. CDR3 coding DNA: TGTGCCAGTAGACTAACCCCGACAGGGGTCTACGAGCAGTACTTC.

The rearrangement joins TRBV5-4 to TRBJ2-5; 8 nucleotides line up with TRBD2. The J segment lost 5 bases and the V segment lost 0 bases, leaving 3 bases of the junction unmatched. CDR3 length equals 14 residues. Germline lookup yields CDR1 SGHNT and CDR2 YYREEE (reference sequence). CDR3 DNA sequence: TGTGCCAGCAGCTTGGCGGGAGGGGGGGAGACCCAGTACTTC. Translating it yields CASSLAGGGETQYF.

The CDR3 spells CASQLLIAGANGETQYF. As DNA, the CDR3 is TGTGCCAGCCAGCTCTTGATAGCGGGAGCGAACGGGGAGACCCAGTACTTC. The V gene is TRBV2, the J gene TRBJ2-5, with 9 bases that match TRBD2. CDR1 and CDR2 (germline): SNHLY, FYNNEI. Trimming at V came to 8 bases and at J to 5 bases, leaving 18 bases not matched to a gene. This CDR3 comprises 17 residues.

The gene calls are TRBV5-6 and TRBJ1-2, with 7 bases that match TRBD1. The CDR3 is 13 amino acids. The V gene end was trimmed by 1 base and the J gene end by 8 bases; junction bases not matched to a gene: 5. The germline gives CDR1 SGHDT, CDR2 YYEEEE. The CDR3 spells CASSLIQGEGYTF. CDR3 DNA: TGTGCCAGCAGCTTGATTCAGGGGGAAGGCTACACCTTC.

This clone was detected only a few times. V usage is TRBV5-1 and J usage is TRBJ2-3; maybe TRBD1 (6 bases). This CDR3 contains 14 residues. V was cut by 3 bases and J by 3 bases, with 11 bases left in between. Germline CDR1 SGHRS, CDR2 YFSETQ. CDR3 sequence (DNA): TGCGCCAGCAGCTCCTGGACAGCTACAGATACGCAGTATTTT. Its translation is CASSSWTATDTQYF.

CDR3 nucleotides: TGTGCCAGCAGTGAAGGGCAACAGCAGTACTTC. Translation gives CASSEGQQQYF. V usage is TRBV6-1 and J usage is TRBJ2-7; no clear D gene. Germline CDR1 is MNHNS and CDR2 is SASEGT. The CDR3 loop spans 11 amino acids. V shed 1 base and J shed 8 bases, with 6 bases lying between them.

CDR3 residues: CSVGGQGSEQYF. The CDR3, as DNA: TGCAGCGTTGGGGGCCAGGGGAGCGAGCAGTACTTC. The chain has TRBV29-1 and TRBJ2-7; maybe TRBD1 (6 bases). Per germline, CDR1 SQVTM and CDR2 ANQGSEA. The ends were cut back, 4 bases at V and 6 bases at J, with 13 bases in the middle. This CDR3 is 12 amino acids long.

The V and J genes are TRBV11-2 and TRBJ2-5; the match to TRBD2 covers 9 bases. V shed 5 bases and J 0 bases; nucleotides not matched to a gene: 10. The CDR3 covers 17 residues. Germline CDR1 and CDR2: SGHAT and FQNNGV. The CDR3 spells CASSENRLAAYQETQYF. The CDR3 region has the DNA TGTGCCAGCAGCGAAAATAGACTAGCGGCGTACCAAGAGACCCAGTACTTC.

V is TRBV19 and J is TRBJ1-4; 7 bases agree with TRBD1. With V trimmed by 4 bases and J by 3 bases, 5 bases remained unmatched. This CDR3 is built from 15 residues. Germline V gene data show CDR1 as LNHDA and CDR2 as SQIVND (reference sequence). The CDR3 sequence is CASSTKGGPNEKLFF. Written as DNA, the CDR3 is TGTGCCAGTAGTACGAAAGGGGGCCCTAATGAAAAACTGTTTTTT.

V and J are TRBV18 and TRBJ2-3, with D unclear. The CDR3 has 11 amino acids. Germline CDR1 reads KGHSH; CDR2 reads LQKENI. V was shortened by 7 bases and J by 3 bases, with 5 bases between the two germline ends. The DNA of the CDR3 is TGTGCCAGCTTACAGACAGATACGCAGTATTTT. Protein sequence: CASLQTDTQYF.

V usage is TRBV9 and J usage is TRBJ2-6, with TRBD2 matching over 8 bases. There are 18 residues in the CDR3. Germline V gives CDR1 SGDLS, CDR2 YYNGEE. J lost 0 bases, V lost 5 bases, and 10 bases had no gene match. For the CDR3, the DNA is TGTGCCAGCAGATTAGAGGCTAGCGGGCCCTCTGGGGCCAACGTCCTGACTTTC. Amino acids: CASRLEASGPSGANVLTF.

The chain carries TRBV4-3 and TRBJ2-3; TRBD2 matches 11 bases. Germline CDR1 reads LGHNA; CDR2 reads YSLEER. This CDR3 has 19 residues. The ends lost 0 bases at V and 2 bases at J; junction bases unmatched: 10. The CDR3, as DNA: TGCGCCAGCAGCCAAGATTCGCTAGCGGGAGGCCCACCCACAGATACGCAGTATTTT. Its translation: CASSQDSLAGGPPTDTQYF.

This clone came up a few times. This rearrangement joins TRBV19 to TRBJ2-5; 7 bases line up with TRBD2. Germline V CDR1 and CDR2: LNHDA, SQIVND (reference sequence). This CDR3 spans 14 amino acids. V shed 3 bases, J shed 1 base, and the junction held 2 bases outside the gene matches. CDR3 region: CASSMGGVQETQYF. The CDR3 DNA reads TGTGCCAGTAGTATGGGAGGGGTCCAAGAGACCCAGTACTTC.